This T cell receptor beta chain was identified during a study of T cells in Graves' hyperthyroidism and ophthalmopathy. Thyroid ultrasound, orbital computed tomography, clinical symptoms, and serum thyroxine and TRAb underpinned diagnoses. Germline V CDR1 and CDR2: LGHNA, YSLEER. The CDR3 consists of 15 residues. V shed 0 bases, J shed 2 bases, and the junction held 3 bases outside the gene matches. This clonotype was found many times. The antigen is unknown. General study findings and limits: The model identified upcoming ophthalmopathy a median roughly 6 months ahead of onset.

RNA transcripts were the template for amplifying TCR beta CDR3 regions. First-round RT-PCR of the TCR CDR3 relied on the HTBI primer set. TCRdb itself ran the multiplex PCR reads through MiXCR, one entry per CDR3 protein. The sample records 600,000 to 800,000 distinct CDR3 sequences, roughly 32% being singletons. The chain recombines TRBV4-3 with TRBJ2-5, with 7 bases matching TRBD2. Sequencing was done on a sample of blood. The sequence derives from a woman in her forties with Graves' hyperthyroidism. This CDR3 reads CASSQDLAVQETQYF. The CDR3 DNA reads as TGCGCCAGCAGCCAAGACCTAGCGGTTCAAGAGACCCAGTACTTC.